These 25 T cell receptor beta chains originate from one sample sequenced in a study of T cell responses to AZD1222 COVID-19 vaccine (TCRdb year 2021). The time point label, read with the paper, signifies: baseline before first vaccination. Taken with the paper, the label for treatment or condition translates to: meningococcal conjugate vaccine given as trial control. The library was generated by the immunoSEQ multiplex PCR assay. Not all clones reach the TCRdb copy of this immuneACCESS table, which keeps in-frame sequences only. Checked studies attribute under half of the gap to unresolved V genes and leave the rest unexplained. The sample table contains some 100,000 clones; only one count was recorded for about 89% of them. The ten largest clones take up 4.2% of the sample. The specimen was peripheral blood, collected on day 0 of MenACWY control vaccination. The source is an adult in good health.

The rearrangement joins TRBV5-1 to TRBJ2-6; 8 bases fit TRBD2. The V gene's germline CDR1 is SGHRS and CDR2 YFSETQ. There are 17 residues in the CDR3. Losses at the gene ends were 4 bases for V and 1 base for J; bases not matched to a gene: 7. The CDR3 DNA is TGCGCCAGCAGCCCCGGGGGGGTCCCTTCTGGGGCCAACGTCCTGACTTTC. Amino acids: CASSPGGVPSGANVLTF.

The chain combines TRBV5-6 with TRBJ2-1; D may be TRBD1 or TRBD2 (5 bases each). Germline CDR1 reads SGHDT; CDR2 reads YYEEEE. This CDR3 has 17 amino acids. With 0 bases removed from V and 4 bases from J, the gap between germline ends came to 17 bases. CDR3 region: CASSLVPTGRAYNEQFF. The CDR3 nucleotides read TGTGCCAGCAGCTTGGTCCCGACGGGACGGGCTTACAATGAGCAGTTCTTC.

The chain couples TRBV11-2 to TRBJ2-3; TRBD2 matches 7 bases. Germline V CDR1 and CDR2: SGHAT, FQNNGV. The CDR3 covers 13 residues. J lost 7 bases, V lost 1 base, and 2 bases had no gene match. In DNA, the CDR3 is TGTGCCAGCAGCTTAGGGGGGGGGAATACGCAGTATTTT. Its translation: CASSLGGGNTQYF.

CDR3 loop: CAISEKEGVTAYGYTF. Here the CDR3 DNA reads TGTGCCATCAGTGAGAAAGAGGGGGTGACCGCCTATGGCTACACCTTC. J is TRBJ1-2 and V is TRBV10-3; D is perhaps TRBD1 (6 bases). This CDR3 region has 16 residues. V lost 2 bases and J 4 bases, leaving 17 bases between the germline ends. Germline V gives CDR1 ENHRY, CDR2 SYGVKD.

The genes are TRBV11-2 and TRBJ2-7, with D maybe TRBD2 (6 bases). CDR3 length equals 17 residues. The germline gives CDR1 SGHAT, CDR2 FQNNGV. Trimming shortened V by 6 bases and J by 1 base, and 22 bases separated the two germline ends. The CDR3 reads CASRHQGRGPLSYEQYF. CDR3 DNA: TGTGCCAGCAGACACCAAGGGCGGGGCCCACTATCCTACGAGCAGTACTTC.

This sequence joins TRBV7-9 and TRBJ1-1; the match to TRBD1 covers 10 bases. The junction had 15 bases not matched to a gene; V was cut back by 5 bases and J by 0 bases. The CDR3 consists of 19 residues. CDR1 and CDR2 (germline): SEHNR, FQNEAQ (reference sequence). The CDR3 region is CASSERQGAAPGMNTEAFF. The CDR3, as DNA: TGTGCCAGCAGCGAACGACAGGGGGCGGCCCCTGGGATGAACACTGAAGCTTTCTTT.

This chain joins TRBV3-1 (or the pseudogene TRBV3-2) and TRBJ2-2; tentative D call: TRBD1 (5 bases). V shed 4 bases and J shed 4 bases, with 10 bases lying between them. Germline V CDR1 and CDR2: LGHDT, YNNKEL (reference sequence). The CDR3 spans 14 residues. The CDR3 DNA reads as TGTGCCAGCAGCCGAGATGGGGCCACCGGGGAGCTGTTTTTT. It codes for CASSRDGATGELFF.

This chain links TRBV18 with TRBJ2-2, with no clear D. Trimming took off 3 bases at V and 3 bases at J, with 8 bases between the two ends. CDR3 length: 14 amino acids. The germline CDR1 and CDR2 sequences are KGHSH and LQKENI. The CDR3 nucleotides read TGTGCCAGCTCACCCTCTTGGGACACCGGGGAGCTGTTTTTT. Translated: CASSPSWDTGELFF. The whole variable domain, filled in from reference TRBV18 and TRBJ2-2, reads NAGVMQNPRHLVRRRGQEARLRCSPMKGHSHVYWYRQLPEEGLKFMVYLQKENIIDESGMPKERFSAEFPKEGPSILRIQQVVRGDSAAYFCASSPSWDTGELFFGEGSRLTVL.

The chain uses TRBV11-2 and TRBJ2-1, with 8 positions matching TRBD1. V shed 4 bases, J shed 5 bases, and the junction held 10 bases outside the gene matches. In germline, CDR1 is SGHAT, CDR2 FQNNGV. There are 16 residues in the CDR3. The chain's CDR3 is CASSYRTGFPNNEQFF. DNA of the CDR3: TGTGCCAGCAGCTACCGGACAGGGTTTCCCAACAATGAGCAGTTCTTC. Together with reference TRBV11-2 and TRBJ2-1, the CDR3 gives the full variable domain: EAGVAQSPRYKIIEKRQSVAFWCNPISGHATLYWYQQILGQGPKLLIQFQNNGVVDDSQLPKDRFSAERLKGVDSTLKIQPAKLEDSAVYLCASSYRTGFPNNEQFFGPGTRLTVL.

This chain links TRBV9 with TRBJ1-4; D gene ambiguous. From germline, CDR1 is SGDLS and CDR2 YYNGEE. The CDR3 has 15 residues. Trimming took off 3 bases at V and 8 bases at J, with 17 bases between the two ends. CDR3 residues: CASSGGSGSEEKLFF. The CDR3 bases are TGTGCCAGCAGCGGAGGGTCCGGGTCCGAAGAAAAACTGTTTTTT.

The chain uses TRBV5-4 and TRBJ2-1; TRBD1 is a possible D gene (5 bases). Germline V gene sequence: CDR1 SGHNT, CDR2 YYREEE (reference sequence). The CDR3 consists of 13 residues. The germline V and J ends were trimmed by 5 bases and 8 bases, with 14 bases remaining between them. CDR3 coding DNA: TGTGCCAGCAGGCTCACTCAGGGTGATGAGCAGTTCTTC. Its translation: CASRLTQGDEQFF.

In its sample, this clone was seen once. Other DNA sequences within the sample encode an identical CDR3. The chain combines TRBV6-5 with TRBJ1-1, with D possibly TRBD1 on 5 matching bases. In germline, CDR1 is MNHEY, CDR2 SVGAGI. V lost 4 bases to trimming and J lost 0 bases, with 9 bases between them. The CDR3 sequence is 14 residues long. The CDR3 DNA reads TGTGCCAGCAGTTCGGGGGGGTTGAACACTGAAGCTTTCTTT. This codes for CASSSGGLNTEAFF.

The chain combines TRBV19 with TRBJ2-5; 8 nucleotides line up with TRBD1. CDR1 and CDR2 (germline): LNHDA, SQIVND (reference sequence). The CDR3 runs 15 residues. The ends lost 2 bases at V and 4 bases at J; junction bases unmatched: 6. For the CDR3, the DNA is TGTGCCAGTAGTATACAGGGGGCAAAGAGAGAGACCCAGTACTTC. The encoded protein is CASSIQGAKRETQYF. The full variable domain, rest sourced from reference TRBV19 and TRBJ2-5, is DGGITQSPKYLFRKEGQNVTLSCEQNLNHDAMYWYRQDPGQGLRLIYYSQIVNDFQKGDIAEGYSVSREKKESFPLTVTSAQKNPTAFYLCASSIQGAKRETQYFGPGTRLLVL.

This clone has only one observation. The chain links TRBV18 to TRBJ2-3, with D perhaps TRBD1 (6 bases). This CDR3 contains 14 residues. Looked up from germline, CDR1 is KGHSH and CDR2 is LQKENI. Trimming shortened V by 3 bases and J by 1 base, and 8 bases separated the two germline ends. CDR3 nucleotide sequence: TGTGCCAGCTCACCGACAGGACGCACAGATACGCAGTATTTT. This translates into CASSPTGRTDTQYF.

The chain uses TRBV5-5 and TRBJ1-2; 8 bases are shared with TRBD1. The CDR3 spans 13 residues. J gave up 4 bases and V 2 bases, and 1 base lay outside the gene matches. From germline, CDR1 is SGHKS and CDR2 YYEKEE (reference sequence). CDR3 sequence: CASSFGTGYGYTF. CDR3 nucleotide sequence: TGTGCCAGCAGCTTCGGGACAGGCTATGGCTACACCTTC.

The chain couples TRBV4-3 to TRBJ2-6; D remains ambiguous. CDR3 length equals 16 residues. The V end lost 0 bases, the J end lost 2 bases, and 8 bases lay between the germline ends. CDR1 LGHNA and CDR2 YSLEER come from the germline V gene. The CDR3 loop reads CASSQESSPGANVLTF. The CDR3 DNA reads as TGCGCCAGCAGCCAAGAGTCAAGTCCTGGGGCCAACGTCCTGACTTTC.

About this clone itself: Other DNA sequences in the sample encode the same CDR3. The rearrangement uses TRBV30 and TRBJ1-5; D not certain. Trimming cost V 2 bases and J 7 bases, with 12 bases left between them. The CDR3 covers 13 residues. The germline V gene encodes CDR1 GTSNPN and CDR2 SVGIG (reference sequence). The CDR3 DNA reads TGTGCCTGGAGTAGGAGTGGCGACCAGCCCCAGCATTTT. This encodes CAWSRSGDQPQHF.

This clone has only one observation. The rearrangement links TRBV5-8 to TRBJ1-1; D unresolved. Germline loops: CDR1 SGHTS, CDR2 YDEGEE. The CDR3 is 12 residues long. V was clipped by 9 bases and J by 3 bases, with 12 bases between them. CDR3 coding DNA: TGTGCCACCCAAAGTGGGTACACTGAAGCTTTCTTT. Residues: CATQSGYTEAFF.

CDR3 sequence reads: CASRDGGRGTQYF. DNA of the CDR3: TGTGCCAGCAGAGACGGGGGCCGGGGGACCCAGTACTTC. The V gene is TRBV6-5, the J gene TRBJ2-5; D tentatively fits TRBD1 or TRBD2 (6 bases each). The CDR3 consists of 13 residues. V shed 6 bases and J shed 7 bases, with 15 bases lying between them. Germline lookup yields CDR1 MNHEY and CDR2 SVGAGI.

This clone was picked up one time. V usage is TRBV9 and J usage is TRBJ2-5; possible D gene TRBD2, 5 bases. This CDR3 has 14 amino acids. CDR1 is SGDLS, CDR2 YYNGEE, per germline. The V end was cut by 2 bases, the J end by 4 bases, with 12 bases between. The CDR3 DNA is TGTGCCAGCAGCGTGTATGAGGGTAGAGAGACCCAGTACTTC. Translated: CASSVYEGRETQYF.

Written as DNA, the CDR3 is TGTGCCAGCCCCCGGACGCCTGGAAACACCATATATTTT. Translating it yields CASPRTPGNTIYF. V and J are TRBV7-9 and TRBJ1-3, with D uncertain. The CDR3 is made up of 13 amino acids. V gave up 8 bases and J gave up 2 bases, with 10 bases separating them. CDR1 SEHNR and CDR2 FQNEAQ come from the germline V gene (reference sequence).

The rearrangement joins TRBV14 to TRBJ1-2; 8 bases are a match to TRBD1. Trimming at V came to 8 bases and at J to 3 bases, leaving 17 bases not matched to a gene. The CDR3 consists of 17 residues. Looked up from germline, CDR1 is SGHDN and CDR2 is FVKESK. CDR3 residues: CASGSRQGNPLDYGYTF. The CDR3 DNA is TGTGCCAGCGGCTCAAGACAGGGGAACCCTTTGGACTATGGCTACACCTTC.

The chain recombines TRBV4-3 with TRBJ2-2; D call uncertain. The V end was cut by 0 bases, the J end by 6 bases, with 8 bases between. The CDR3 spans 14 residues. The V gene's germline CDR1 is LGHNA and CDR2 YSLEER. In DNA form, the CDR3 reads TGCGCCAGCAGCCAAGATCCCCAGGCCGGGGAGCTGTTTTTT. It is translated as CASSQDPQAGELFF.

The chain has TRBV9 and TRBJ1-2; the match to TRBD1 covers 8 bases. V lost 3 bases, J lost 1 base, and 8 bases stayed unmatched. Germline values: CDR1 SGDLS, CDR2 YYNGEE. This CDR3 contains 16 residues. The CDR3 reads CASSARGTGLNYGYTF. The CDR3 DNA reads TGTGCCAGCAGCGCACGCGGGACAGGACTTAACTATGGCTACACCTTC.

This clone was recorded a few times. The chain carries TRBV19 and TRBJ1-5; weak D call: TRBD1 (5 bases). The CDR3 loop spans 15 amino acids. The V end lost 6 bases, the J end lost 4 bases, and 16 bases lay between the germline ends. Germline V lookup: CDR1 LNHDA, CDR2 SQIVND (reference sequence). The CDR3 DNA sequence: TGTGCCAGTAGAGGGGTACCCGCGGAGAATCAGCCCCAGCATTTT. Residues: CASRGVPAENQPQHF.